Detailed here is one T cell receptor (beta chain). The junction had 8 bases not matched to a gene; V was cut back by 1 base and J by 5 bases. The CDR3 has 18 amino acids. Germline values: CDR1 MGHRA, CDR2 YSYEKL. The data belong to a study of blood T cell repertoires in COVID-19. Study context: Donors in the United States, Italy and Spain gave samples during acute or convalescent COVID-19. The cDNA or gDNA used as material had been derived from T cells, B-cell-depleted T cells, or PBMCs.

Sequencing used immunoSEQ multiplex PCR; TCRdb keeps in-frame clones, though not all of them. The sample holds roughly 180,000 clones; more than 80% are singletons and the top ten take roughly 6.3%. The sample comprised peripheral blood. The sequence was obtained from a human donor in a cohort sampled during active COVID-19. The rearrangement joins TRBV4-1 to TRBJ2-2, with 12 nucleotides matching TRBD2. This CDR3 reads CASSQGGLAGPYTGELFF. As DNA, the CDR3 is TGCGCCAGCAGCCAAGGCGGACTAGCGGGGCCGTATACCGGGGAGCTGTTTTTT.